This T cell receptor (beta chain) is drawn from a study of blood T cells in healthy people across ages. Study-level findings and limits: Age showed a roughly linear inverse relationship with TCR beta diversity per million T cells.

Primers used in a second PCR of about 6 to 11 cycles were a sample-barcoded 5' primer and a J-beta primer mix. TCRdb passed the 5' RACE reads through MiXCR, listing each CDR3 protein once. The sample holds some 1.6 million distinct CDR3 sequences, roughly 30% seen once. Note on this clonotype: Its target is not known.

Around 9 milliliters of peripheral blood were drawn from each donor into EDTA-treated tubes. A minimum of 5.5 micrograms of total RNA was extracted per sample. The specimen sequenced was blood. This clonotype originated in a woman aged 30 to 39 in good health.

In DNA form, the CDR3 reads TGTGCCAGCAGCCAACACGGGGCAATGGAGCAGTACTTC. Its protein is CASSQHGAMEQYF. The gene calls are TRBV3-1 and TRBJ2-7, with D perhaps assigned TRBD1 or TRBD2 (5 bases each). Trimming pared 2 bases from V and 7 bases from J, leaving 12 bases between. Per the germline V gene, CDR1 is LGHDT and CDR2 is YNNKEL (reference sequence). This CDR3 has 13 amino acids.